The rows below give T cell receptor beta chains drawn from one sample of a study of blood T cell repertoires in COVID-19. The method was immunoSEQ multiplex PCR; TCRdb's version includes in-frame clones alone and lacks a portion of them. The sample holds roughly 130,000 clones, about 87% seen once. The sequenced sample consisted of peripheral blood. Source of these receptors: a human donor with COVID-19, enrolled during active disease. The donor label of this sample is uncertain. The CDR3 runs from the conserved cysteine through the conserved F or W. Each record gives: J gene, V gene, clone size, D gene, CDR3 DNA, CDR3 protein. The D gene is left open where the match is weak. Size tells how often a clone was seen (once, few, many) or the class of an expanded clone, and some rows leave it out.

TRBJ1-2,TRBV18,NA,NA,TGTGCCAGCTCACTCTCGGCGGCCGCTGAGGGTGGCTACACCTTC,CASSLSAAAEGGYTF
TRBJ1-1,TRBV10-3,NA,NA,TGTGCCATAAGCAGAGCGGGCGGTGAAGCTTTCTTT,CAISRAGGEAFF
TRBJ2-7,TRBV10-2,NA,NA,TGCGCCAGCGGCCCGCCGCGGGGCTACGAGCAGTACTTC,CASGPPRGYEQYF
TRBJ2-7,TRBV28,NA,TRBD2,TGTGCCAGCAGTCTCCATTCCGGGACTAGATCCCAGGCGTACTTC,CASSLHSGTRSQAYF
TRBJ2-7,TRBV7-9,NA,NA,TGTGCCAGCAGCTTAGGTGGGACACGTTTGGGCGAGCAGTACTTC,CASSLGGTRLGEQYF
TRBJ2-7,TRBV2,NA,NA,TGTGCCAGCACGGGGATACAGTTCTACGAGCAGTACTTC,CASTGIQFYEQYF
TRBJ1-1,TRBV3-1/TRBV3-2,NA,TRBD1,TGTGCCAGCAGCCTACAGGGGGTCAGGACTGAAGCTTTCTTT,CASSLQGVRTEAFF
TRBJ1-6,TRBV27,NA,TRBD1,TGTGCCAGCAGTTTACAACGACAGGGGTCACCCCTCCACTTT,CASSLQRQGSPLHF
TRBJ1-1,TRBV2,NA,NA,TGTGCCAGCAGTGAATATAAGAACACTGAAGCTTTCTTT,CASSEYKNTEAFF
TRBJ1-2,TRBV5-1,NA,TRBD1,TGCGCCAGCAGCTTAGCGGCAGGGGGGAGGTATGGCTACACCTTC,CASSLAAGGRYGYTF
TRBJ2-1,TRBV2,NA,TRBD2,TGTGCCAGCAGTTTAGCGGGGAGCTCCTACAATGAGCAGTTCTTC,CASSLAGSSYNEQFF
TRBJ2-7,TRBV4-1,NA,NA,TGCGCCAGCAGCCAAGATCGGTTCGGCGGCGAGCAGTACTTC,CASSQDRFGGEQYF
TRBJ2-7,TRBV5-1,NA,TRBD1,TGCGCCAGCAGCATTGGTCCGACAGGGGGCTTGCACGAGCAGTACTTC,CASSIGPTGGLHEQYF
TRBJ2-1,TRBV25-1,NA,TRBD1,TGTGCCAGCAGACAATCTACAGGGGACCTATACAATGAGCAGTTCTTC,CASRQSTGDLYNEQFF
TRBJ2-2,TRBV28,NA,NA,TGTGCCAGCAGTTTTACAGGGCAGACCGGGGAGCTGTTTTTT,CASSFTGQTGELFF
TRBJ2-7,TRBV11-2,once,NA,TGTGCCAGCAGCTTAGAACGAGTCTACGAGCAGTACTTC,CASSLERVYEQYF
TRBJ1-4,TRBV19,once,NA,TGTGCCAGTAGTATAGATTTCAGGGGATTAGAACTGTTTTTT,CASSIDFRGLELFF
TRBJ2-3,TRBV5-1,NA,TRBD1,TGCGCCAGCAGCTTTGACGGGACAGCCACAGATACGCAGTATTTT,CASSFDGTATDTQYF
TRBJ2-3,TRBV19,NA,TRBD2,TGTGCCAGTACCCCGGGACTAGCGGAAAACACAGATACGCAGTATTTT,CASTPGLAENTDTQYF
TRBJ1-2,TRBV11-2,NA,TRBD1,TGTGCCAGCAGCTCCGGGACAGATATTTATGGCTACACCTTC,CASSSGTDIYGYTF
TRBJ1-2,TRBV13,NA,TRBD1,TGTGCCAGCAGCTGGGGCCCTTGGACACAGGGGACCCCCATCATAGGCTACACCTTC,CASSWGPWTQGTPIIGYTF
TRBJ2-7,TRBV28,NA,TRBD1,TGTGCCAGCAGTTTAGAGGCAGGGGGCAGGAACGAGCAGTACTTC,CASSLEAGGRNEQYF
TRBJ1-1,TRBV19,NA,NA,TGTGCCAGTAGTCCCAGACTGGGGCCGAACACTGAAGCTTTCTTT,CASSPRLGPNTEAFF
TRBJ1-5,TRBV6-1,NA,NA,TGTGCCAGCAGTGAAGGATCGGGGTATCAGCCCCAGCATTTT,CASSEGSGYQPQHF
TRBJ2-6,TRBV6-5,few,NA,TGTGCCAGCAGGGGGGCAGGTGGGGCCAACGTCCTGACTTTC,CASRGAGGANVLTF
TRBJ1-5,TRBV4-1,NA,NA,TGCGCCAGCAGCCACCGGGCAGGGGGCAATCAGCCCCAGCATTTT,CASSHRAGGNQPQHF
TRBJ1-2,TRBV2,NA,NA,TGTGCCAGCAGGTCGGAGGCGGGGTTCGGTGGCTACACCTTC,CASRSEAGFGGYTF
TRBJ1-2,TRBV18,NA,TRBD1,TGTGCCAGCTCACTCGACAGGGGCGTCAATGGCTACACCTTC,CASSLDRGVNGYTF
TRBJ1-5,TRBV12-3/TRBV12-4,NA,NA,TGTGCCAGCAGTTTAGGAGGGCCCCAGCATTTT,CASSLGGPQHF
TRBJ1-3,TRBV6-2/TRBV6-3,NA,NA,TGTGCCAGCAGTCGGTTGAACACCATATATTTT,CASSRLNTIYF
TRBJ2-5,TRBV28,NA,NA,TGTGCCAGCAGTTTTGCCGGGGTCGGAGAGACCCAGTACTTC,CASSFAGVGETQYF
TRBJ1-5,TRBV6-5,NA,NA,TGTGCCAGCAGTTACTCGAAAGCTTATCAGCCCCAGCATTTT,CASSYSKAYQPQHF
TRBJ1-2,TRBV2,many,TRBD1,TGTGCCAGCAGTTTACAGGGGGCAGAGTATGGCTACACCTTC,CASSLQGAEYGYTF
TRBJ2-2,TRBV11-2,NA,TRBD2,TGTGCCAGCAGCTCGCCGGGGACTACAAACACCGGGGAGCTGTTTTTT,CASSSPGTTNTGELFF
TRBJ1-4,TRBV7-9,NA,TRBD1,TGTGCCAGCAGCAACTTGGGACAGGGTCATGAAAAACTGTTTTTT,CASSNLGQGHEKLFF
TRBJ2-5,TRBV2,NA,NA,NA,CASILGAQETQYF
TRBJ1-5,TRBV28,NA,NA,TGTGCCAGCAGTTTATCCTTTCAGCCCCAGCATTTT,CASSLSFQPQHF
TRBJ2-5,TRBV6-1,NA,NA,TGTGCCAGCAGTGAATATTTGGGAGGTGATCAAGAGACCCAGTACTTC,CASSEYLGGDQETQYF
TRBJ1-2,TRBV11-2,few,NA,TGTGCCAGCAGCTTAGGTGTAGCAAGTAACTATGGCTACACCTTC,CASSLGVASNYGYTF
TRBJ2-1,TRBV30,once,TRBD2,TGTGCCTGGAGTCTAGCGGGGTTCAATGAGCAGTTCTTC,CAWSLAGFNEQFF
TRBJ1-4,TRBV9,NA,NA,TGTGCCAGCAGCGTAGGCAGGGGAGACGGGAATGAAAAACTGTTTTTT,CASSVGRGDGNEKLFF
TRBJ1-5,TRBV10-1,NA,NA,TGCGCCAGCAGTGAGAGTGGGGGGTGGCCCCAGCATTTT,CASSESGGWPQHF
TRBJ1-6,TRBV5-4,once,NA,TGTGCCAGCAGCTTGGAATCAGACAGCTACACCCTCCACTTT,CASSLESDSYTLHF
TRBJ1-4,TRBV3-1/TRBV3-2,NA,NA,TGTGCCAGCAGCCCGGCGGGGGGGGAAAAACTGTTTTTT,CASSPAGGEKLFF
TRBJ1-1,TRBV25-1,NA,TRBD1,TGTGCCAGCAGTGAATACGAAGGGGGACAGGGGAACACTGAAGCTTTCTTT,CASSEYEGGQGNTEAFF
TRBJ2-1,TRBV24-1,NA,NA,TGTGCCACCAGTGATGAGCTACAGGGCCGGTATGAGCAGTTCTTC,CATSDELQGRYEQFF
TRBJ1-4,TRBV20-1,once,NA,TGCTCTGGGGGGACTAATGAAAAACTGTTTTTT,CSGGTNEKLFF
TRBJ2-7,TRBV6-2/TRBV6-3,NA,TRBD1,TGTGCCAGCAGTTACCTAGACAGGGTAAACGAGCAGTACTTC,CASSYLDRVNEQYF
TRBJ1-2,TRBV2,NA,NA,TGTGCCAGCAGTGAAGCGCTCGGAGGGAACTATGGCTACACCTTC,CASSEALGGNYGYTF
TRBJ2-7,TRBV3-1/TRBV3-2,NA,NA,TGTGCCAGCAGCCAAGACGCGGTGAGCTACGAGCAGTACTTC,CASSQDAVSYEQYF
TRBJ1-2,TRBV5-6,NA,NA,TGTGCCAGCAGCTCGGTATTACGCGGCTATGGCTACACCTTC,CASSSVLRGYGYTF
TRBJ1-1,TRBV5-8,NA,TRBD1,TGTGCCAGCAGCTTGGTCCAGGGGGCTGGGGCTGAAGCTTTCTTT,CASSLVQGAGAEAFF